The 27 T cell receptor beta chains below all came from one sample that was sequenced in a study of memory CD4+ T cells and cytomegalovirus serostatus. Only in-frame clones appear in the TCRdb table, and some are missing; sequencing was by immunoSEQ multiplex PCR. The table includes tens of thousands of clones, over 75% detected once. The sort gate was single viable CD3+CD4+CD8-CD45RO+ cells for memory CD4+ T cells. The material sequenced was memory CD4+ T cells from blood. These receptors came from an adult in good health and CMV-seronegative.

V and J are TRBV2 and TRBJ1-5, with 9 bases matching TRBD1. The CDR3 loop spans 15 amino acids. Trimming cost V 3 bases and J 2 bases; bases outside gene matches: 2. Looked up from germline, CDR1 is SNHLY and CDR2 is FYNNEI. DNA for the CDR3: TGTGCCAGCAGTGACCGGACAGGGGGCAATCAGCCCCAGCATTTT. Its translation is CASSDRTGGNQPQHF.

V and J are TRBV27 and TRBJ1-6; D unresolved. Trimming removed 10 bases at V and 0 bases at J, with 7 bases between. The germline V gene has CDR1 MNHEY and CDR2 SMNVEV (reference sequence). The CDR3 has 13 residues. The CDR3 region has the DNA TGTGCCACAAAAAGCTCCTATAATTCACCCCTCCACTTT. Its translation is CATKSSYNSPLHF.

Notes on this clone: The sample holds other DNA sequences that translate to the same CDR3. The gene calls are TRBV7-9 and TRBJ1-2, with 7 nucleotides matching TRBD1. The CDR3 covers 12 residues. V lost 5 bases, J lost 4 bases, and 1 base stayed unmatched. From germline, CDR1 is SEHNR and CDR2 FQNEAQ (reference sequence). This CDR3 reads CASSRDSYGYTF. For the CDR3, the DNA is TGTGCCAGCAGCCGGGACAGCTATGGCTACACCTTC.

The rearrangement joins TRBV6-1 to TRBJ2-7; no firm D call. V was cut by 5 bases and J by 1 base, with 6 bases left in between. The CDR3 has 12 amino acids. Germline V CDR1 and CDR2: MNHNS, SASEGT. CDR3 residues: CASSPSSYEQYF. The CDR3 nucleotides read TGTGCCAGCAGTCCTAGTTCCTACGAGCAGTACTTC.

This chain connects TRBV30 to TRBJ1-4; D is unresolved. This CDR3 contains 14 residues. V was shortened by 4 bases and J by 7 bases, with 16 bases between the two germline ends. The germline gives CDR1 GTSNPN, CDR2 SVGIG (reference sequence). The DNA of the CDR3 is TGTGCCTGGAACGAGGAGGGCGTCGGTGAAAAACTGTTTTTT. Protein product: CAWNEEGVGEKLFF.

This clone has a handful of counts. This chain uses TRBV10-3 with TRBJ2-5; unclear D gene. V was shortened by 0 bases and J by 1 base, with 6 bases between the two germline ends. Germline lookup yields CDR1 ENHRY and CDR2 SYGVKD. This CDR3 comprises 14 residues. Here the CDR3 DNA reads TGTGCCATCAGTGAGTCCGGCACCCAAGAGACCCAGTACTTC. Its protein is CAISESGTQETQYF.

In this sample, this clone turned up a few times. The gene calls are TRBV10-1 and TRBJ1-5; D may be TRBD1 (6 bases). V dropped 7 bases and J dropped 0 bases, with 13 bases sitting between them. Looked up from germline, CDR1 is WNHNN and CDR2 is SYGVQD (reference sequence). The CDR3 consists of 15 residues. The CDR3 reads CASTQGHYSNQPQHF. CDR3 sequence (DNA): TGCGCCAGCACTCAGGGACATTATAGCAATCAGCCCCAGCATTTT.

The chain links TRBV7-2 to TRBJ1-1; TRBD1 might be the D (6 bases). The length of the CDR3 is 13 residues. V lost 4 bases to trimming and J lost 6 bases, with 12 bases between them. The germline gives CDR1 SGHTA, CDR2 FQGNSA. DNA for the CDR3: TGTGCCAGCAGCTCGACCGCAGGGGCTGAAGCTTTCTTT. The encoded protein is CASSSTAGAEAFF.

The chain links TRBV19 to TRBJ1-1, with D possibly matching TRBD1 (5 bases). This CDR3 contains 15 residues. Trimming left V 5 bases short and J 0 bases short, with 13 bases between. Germline V gene sequence: CDR1 LNHDA, CDR2 SQIVND (reference sequence). CDR3 loop: CASSRGRIMNTEAFF. CDR3 coding DNA: TGTGCCAGTAGTCGGGGCAGAATTATGAACACTGAAGCTTTCTTT.

The chain is built from TRBV28 and TRBJ2-2; no definite D call. This CDR3 has 13 residues. Germline CDR1 and CDR2: MDHEN and SYDVKM. Deletions cut 1 base from V and 5 bases from J, with 5 bases between. The CDR3 loop reads CASSLSETGELFF. Written as DNA, the CDR3 is TGTGCCAGCAGTTTATCTGAAACCGGGGAGCTGTTTTTT.

This clone is judged medium-sized. The V call is TRBV7-8, the J call TRBJ1-3; D uncertain. The CDR3 is 16 amino acids. V lost 5 bases to trimming and J lost 0 bases, with 14 bases between them. Germline values: CDR1 SGHVS, CDR2 FQNEAQ. The CDR3 DNA reads TGTGCCAGCAGCCTCGGAGACGTGGGCTCTGGAAACACCATATATTTT. Its translation: CASSLGDVGSGNTIYF.

This chain joins TRBV2 and TRBJ1-4, with D hard to call. The CDR3 contains 15 residues. CDR1 SNHLY and CDR2 FYNNEI come from the germline V gene. Trimming pared 2 bases from V and 8 bases from J, leaving 15 bases between. CDR3: CASSEYPSSREKLFF. The CDR3 DNA reads TGTGCCAGCAGTGAATATCCATCATCCAGGGAAAAACTGTTTTTT.

The chain links TRBV7-3 to TRBJ1-1; no clear D gene. CDR3 length equals 14 residues. The ends were cut back, 0 bases at V and 1 base at J, with 6 bases in the middle. The germline V gene encodes CDR1 SGHTA and CDR2 FQGTGA. The CDR3 DNA reads TGTGCCAGCAGCTTAACTGGCGGGAACACTGAAGCTTTCTTT. Translated: CASSLTGGNTEAFF.

The rearrangement uses TRBV7-9 and TRBJ2-7, with D possibly TRBD1 on 6 matching bases. Germline V gene lookup returns CDR1 SEHNR and CDR2 FQNEAQ (reference sequence). V was pared by 0 bases and J by 4 bases, with 7 bases between. This CDR3 is 13 amino acids long. The DNA of the CDR3 is TGTGCCAGCAGCTTAGCACAGGGATACGAGCAGTACTTC. This translates into CASSLAQGYEQYF.

The chain carries TRBV5-6 and TRBJ1-6; a possible D gene is TRBD1 (5 bases). CDR1 is SGHDT and CDR2 is YYEEEE in the germline V gene. CDR3 length equals 16 residues. The V and J ends lost 0 bases and 7 bases respectively, with 14 bases between them. CDR3 amino acids: CASSLGSGIGNSPLHF. DNA for the CDR3: TGTGCCAGCAGCTTGGGGTCAGGGATTGGGAATTCACCCCTCCACTTT.

This chain connects TRBV5-1 to TRBJ1-2, with D perhaps TRBD1 (5 bases). CDR3 length: 13 amino acids. The germline V and J ends were trimmed by 0 bases and 3 bases, with 6 bases remaining between them. Germline assignment: CDR1 SGHRS and CDR2 YFSETQ. CDR3 in amino acids: CASSLEGDYGYTF. CDR3 sequence (DNA): TGCGCCAGCAGCTTGGAAGGGGACTATGGCTACACCTTC. The full variable domain, in which reference TRBV5-1 and TRBJ1-2 provide the parts outside the CDR3, is KAGVTQTPRYLIKTRGQQVTLSCSPISGHRSVSWYQQTPGQGLQFLFEYFSETQRNKGNFPGRFSGRQFSNSRSEMNVSTLELGDSALYLCASSLEGDYGYTFGSGTRLTVV.

The genes are TRBV19 and TRBJ1-1; 9 bases fit TRBD1. Germline V gene sequence: CDR1 LNHDA, CDR2 SQIVND (reference sequence). The CDR3 has 14 residues. Trimming at V came to 6 bases and at J to 6 bases, leaving 8 bases not matched to a gene. The CDR3 region is CASSIYGQGSEAFF. The CDR3 DNA reads TGTGCCAGTAGCATCTACGGACAGGGGTCTGAAGCTTTCTTT.

The chain carries TRBV28 and TRBJ2-7, with D perhaps given as TRBD1 or TRBD2 (5 bases each). The CDR3 is made up of 15 amino acids. The V end was cut by 3 bases, the J end by 2 bases, with 14 bases between. The V gene's germline CDR1 is MDHEN and CDR2 SYDVKM. The CDR3 region is CASSFQGTRAYEQYF. In DNA, the CDR3 is TGTGCCAGCAGTTTCCAAGGGACCCGAGCCTACGAGCAGTACTTC.

The genes are TRBV30 and TRBJ2-7, with 7 bases aligning to TRBD1. The germline gives CDR1 GTSNPN, CDR2 SVGIG (reference sequence). The CDR3 runs 12 residues. The trim removed 3 bases at V and 5 bases at J, leaving 4 bases unmatched. As DNA, the CDR3 is TGTGCCTGGAGCAGGCAGGGGGACGAGCAGTACTTC. Translated: CAWSRQGDEQYF. Full variable domain (rest looked up from reference TRBV30 and TRBJ2-7): SQTIHQWPATLVQPVGSPLSLECTVEGTSNPNLYWYRQAAGRGLQLLFYSVGIGQISSEVPQNLSASRPQDRQFILSSKKLLLSDSGFYLCAWSRQGDEQYFGPGTRLTVT.

The V call is TRBV7-2, the J call TRBJ2-2, with 8 positions matching TRBD2. V dropped 7 bases and J dropped 0; count of bases not matched to a gene: 7. Germline V gene lookup returns CDR1 SGHTA and CDR2 FQGNSA. The CDR3 is made up of 16 amino acids. The CDR3 DNA sequence: TGTGCCAGCACGAGGGTAGCGGGGTCGAACACCGGGGAGCTGTTTTTT. Encoded protein: CASTRVAGSNTGELFF.

This clone was detected only once. The rearrangement joins TRBV6-1 to TRBJ2-3; D might be TRBD2 (5 bases). Germline V gene lookup returns CDR1 MNHNS and CDR2 SASEGT. Deletions cut 5 bases from V and 7 bases from J, with 10 bases between. There are 12 residues in the CDR3. This chain's CDR3 is CASSPEGNTQYF. DNA of the CDR3: TGTGCCAGCAGTCCCGAGGGAAATACGCAGTATTTT.

This sequence joins TRBV5-1 and TRBJ2-5; D perhaps matches TRBD1 (6 bases). V was trimmed by 4 bases and J by 5 bases, leaving 21 bases between them. The germline CDR1 and CDR2 sequences are SGHRS and YFSETQ. The CDR3 runs to 16 residues. CDR3 DNA sequence: TGCGCCAGCAGCATCAGACAGGCGTCCGTTGGGGAGACCCAGTACTTC. Translated: CASSIRQASVGETQYF.

The rearrangement links TRBV10-3 to TRBJ2-1; D unresolved. This CDR3 is 16 amino acids long. V lost 3 bases to trimming and J lost 9 bases, with 21 bases between them. CDR1 is ENHRY, CDR2 SYGVKD, per germline. The CDR3 sequence is CAISDSTRSPRSEQFF. Here the CDR3 DNA reads TGTGCCATCAGTGATTCGACCAGGAGCCCTAGGAGTGAGCAGTTCTTC.

The chain links TRBV5-1 to TRBJ2-3; 8 bases fit TRBD1. CDR1 is SGHRS, CDR2 YFSETQ, per germline. After removal of 5 bases from V and 6 bases from J, the junction contained 14 bases not matched to a gene. CDR3 length equals 16 residues. CDR3 region: CASSSTGTGRADTQYF. The CDR3 DNA sequence: TGCGCCAGCAGTTCTACCGGGACAGGACGCGCCGATACGCAGTATTTT.

This chain joins TRBV5-4 and TRBJ2-5, with 12 bases identical to TRBD2. The CDR3 runs to 15 residues. Germline V gene lookup returns CDR1 SGHNT and CDR2 YYREEE (reference sequence). Trimming removed 2 bases from V and 3 bases from J; junction bases left unmatched: 2. The CDR3 DNA reads as TGTGCCAGCAGCTTCAGACTAGCGGGGGAAGAGACCCAGTACTTC. Protein: CASSFRLAGEETQYF.

The J gene is TRBJ1-2, the V gene TRBV29-1, with 7 bases that match TRBD1. The CDR3 totals 14 residues. The germline gives CDR1 SQVTM, CDR2 ANQGSEA. Trimming took 5 bases from V and 0 from J; bases not matched to a gene: 6. The CDR3 here is CSVPTGAANYGYTF. The CDR3 DNA sequence: TGCAGCGTTCCTACAGGGGCGGCTAACTATGGCTACACCTTC.

The V and J genes are TRBV10-3 and TRBJ2-1, with 8 bases aligning to TRBD1. J lost 5 bases, V lost 1 base, and 4 bases had no gene match. The CDR3 spans 15 residues. In germline, CDR1 is ENHRY, CDR2 SYGVKD. The CDR3: CAISELGQGNNEQFF. The CDR3 bases are TGTGCCATCAGTGAGTTAGGACAGGGTAACAATGAGCAGTTCTTC.